The 2 T cell receptor beta chains reported below all come from one sample, sequenced in a study of T cells in Graves' hyperthyroidism and ophthalmopathy. Amplification targeted TCR beta CDR3 regions from RNA transcripts. The HTBI set primed first-round TCR CDR3 RT-PCR. TCRdb passed the multiplex PCR reads through MiXCR, listing each CDR3 protein once. Among some 50,000 distinct CDR3 sequences listed, less than 60% were seen once. The sequencing input was blood. These receptors were taken from a woman aged 45-65 years with Graves' ophthalmopathy.

The rearrangement uses TRBV18 and TRBJ2-7, with D possibly TRBD2 on 5 matching bases. The CDR3 runs 13 residues. Trimming pared 5 bases from V and 5 bases from J, leaving 13 bases between. Germline V gives CDR1 KGHSH, CDR2 LQKENI. The CDR3 DNA sequence: TGTGCCAGCTCAGCGGGCCAGCTCCACGAGCAGTACTTC. This encodes CASSAGQLHEQYF.

This chain uses TRBV6-2 or TRBV6-3 with TRBJ2-1; D gene unclear. Per the germline V gene, CDR1 is MNHEY and CDR2 is SVGEGT. The CDR3 consists of 12 residues. V lost 7 bases, J lost 10 bases, and 14 bases lay in between. The CDR3 region is CASTVSPGEQFF. Written as DNA, the CDR3 is TGTGCCAGCACAGTCTCCCCAGGCGAGCAGTTCTTC.